This TCR beta chain was obtained from a study of a mutant IDH1 vaccine in newly diagnosed glioma. Across the whole study: Vaccination began 4-6 weeks post radiotherapy alone, or with temozolomide cycles. Treatment recipients were about 60% male and around 38% female, and their mean age was roughly 40 years.

To note about this clone: The antigen is not known.

Time point reported: week 5, during vaccination. Mutant IDH1 20-mer peptide, at 300 ug, made up each vaccine dose, with topical imiquimod. TCRdb's table, derived via immunoSEQ multiplex PCR, lists solely in-frame clones and lacks some. This table has over 30,000 clones, 56% appearing once. The V segment lost 0 bases and the J segment 5 bases; nucleotides outside the gene matches: 6. Germline CDR1 and CDR2: MNHNS and SASEGT. The CDR3 has 16 amino acids. Sample: PBMCs, taken from a glioma patient whose treatment included an IDH1 peptide vaccine. The J gene is TRBJ2-5, the V gene TRBV6-1, with 10 positions matching TRBD2. The origin of this receptor is a woman under 30 with glioma. CDR3 nucleotide sequence: TGTGCCAGCAGTGAAGCGTTTGCTAGCGGGAGCGAGACCCAGTACTTC. Residues: CASSEAFASGSETQYF.